One and the same sample provided the 14 T cell receptor beta chains below, sequenced in a study of vaccination and CD4 T cells after COVID-19. The treatment was: 10-day PBMC culture with coronavirus spike peptide pools or control peptides (ViraFEST assay). Cultured CD4+ T cell DNA underwent sequencing with the Oncomine TCR Beta short-read assay. Via MiXCR, TCRdb re-called the PCR reads, giving one row per CDR3 protein. This sample has some 22,000 distinct CDR3 sequences, with about 67% found just once. These receptors' antigens are unknown. The input for sequencing was CD4+ T cells from blood, cultured in vitro, taken after SARS-CoV-2 vaccination. These receptors were collected from a human donor who received a COVID-19 vaccine.

The V gene is TRBV20-1, the J gene TRBJ1-5, with 9 bases fitting TRBD1. This CDR3 is built from 13 residues. Germline CDR1 reads DFQATT; CDR2 reads SNEGSKA (reference sequence). Trimming at V came to 7 bases and at J to 7 bases, leaving 8 bases not matched to a gene. DNA for the CDR3: TGCAGTGTAAGAACAGGGGGCATCCAGCCCCAGCATTTT. Amino acid sequence: CSVRTGGIQPQHF.

The chain has TRBV2 and TRBJ1-5; D not certain. The CDR3 has 15 amino acids. Trimming took off 3 bases at V and 0 bases at J, with 9 bases between the two ends. Germline CDR1 and CDR2: SNHLY and FYNNEI. CDR3 coding DNA: TGTGCCAGCAGTGATGAAAGCTATAGCAATCAGCCCCAGCATTTT. This encodes CASSDESYSNQPQHF. The full variable domain, rest sourced from reference TRBV2 and TRBJ1-5, is EPEVTQTPSHQVTQMGQEVILRCVPISNHLYFYWYRQILGQKVEFLVSFYNNEISEKSEIFDDQFSVERPDGSNFTLKIRSTKLEDSAMYFCASSDESYSNQPQHFGDGTRLSIL.

The V gene is TRBV21-1, the J gene TRBJ1-5; TRBD1 is the table's D call, not checked against the DNA. TRBV21-1 is shown as a pseudogene. This CDR3 is built from 14 residues. CDR3: CASSDRSLNQPQHF. CDR3 in DNA: TGTGCCAGCAGCGACAGAAGTCTAAATCAGCCCCAGCATTTT.

This chain connects TRBV6-2 or TRBV6-3 to TRBJ1-2; D possibly corresponds to TRBD1 (6 bases). This CDR3 has 15 amino acids. CDR1 is MNHEY, CDR2 SVGEGT, per germline. Trimming cost V 4 bases and J 4 bases, with 16 bases left between them. In DNA, the CDR3 is TGTGCCAGCAGTTCCCCCAGGGGCGCAGGCTATGGCTACACCTTC. Encoded protein: CASSSPRGAGYGYTF.

There are a few counts of this clonotype. V usage is TRBV7-7 and J usage is TRBJ2-5; no firm D call. Trimming pared 1 base from V and 2 bases from J, leaving 5 bases between. This CDR3 region has 13 residues. Germline V gives CDR1 SSHAT, CDR2 FNYEAQ (reference sequence). CDR3 nucleotides: TGTGCCAGCAGCTTAGGTGGGCAAGAGACCCAGTACTTC. Amino acids: CASSLGGQETQYF. Looking up the rest from reference TRBV7-7 and TRBJ2-5 gives the full variable domain: GAGVSQSPRYKVTKRGQDVTLRCDPISSHATLYWYQQALGQGPEFLTYFNYEAQPDKSGLPSDRFSAERPEGSISTLTIQRTEQRDSAMYRCASSLGGQETQYFGPGTRLLVL.

The rearrangement uses TRBV20-1 and TRBJ2-7, with 10 nucleotides matching TRBD2. Matching the DNA end better, TRBJ2-5 makes the J call doubtful. The CDR3 extends over 13 amino acids. In germline, CDR1 is DFQATT, CDR2 SNEGSKA (reference sequence). CDR3 sequence reads: CSASGTSVETQYF. The CDR3 DNA reads as TGCAGTGCTTCCGGGACTAGCGTGGAGACCCAGTACTTC.

J is TRBJ2-1 and V is TRBV24-1; 8 bases match TRBD1. The CDR3 spans 16 residues. CDR1 is KGHDR and CDR2 is SFDVKD in the germline V gene. J was trimmed by 1 base and V by 4 bases; bases with no gene match: 5. The CDR3 sequence is CATSEHGQGSYNEQFF. The CDR3 nucleotides read TGTGCCACCAGTGAACATGGACAGGGTTCCTACAATGAGCAGTTCTTC.

V gene TRBV30 combines with J gene TRBJ1-5; TRBD1 might be the D (5 bases). V was cut by 3 bases and J by 2 bases, with 11 bases left in between. Germline lookup yields CDR1 GTSNPN and CDR2 SVGIG (reference sequence). This CDR3 spans 14 amino acids. The CDR3: CAWSAGSGNQPQHF. CDR3 bases: TGTGCCTGGAGCGCAGGGTCGGGCAATCAGCCCCAGCATTTT.

The chain recombines TRBV6-1 with TRBJ2-5; the match to TRBD2 covers 12 bases. Germline values: CDR1 MNHNS, CDR2 SASEGT. The CDR3 runs 17 residues. V was clipped by 3 bases and J by 1 base; unmatched bases: 6. The CDR3 spells CASSDRPTSGGQETQYF. CDR3 nucleotides: TGTGCCAGCAGTGATCGCCCGACTAGCGGGGGCCAAGAGACCCAGTACTTC.

The gene calls are TRBV7-2 and TRBJ1-2; a weak D match, TRBD1 (6 bases). V lost 6 bases to trimming and J lost 4 bases, with 21 bases between them. This CDR3 region has 16 residues. The germline CDR1 and CDR2 sequences are SGHTA and FQGNSA. The CDR3 reads CASSLRVQGGGYGYTF. The CDR3 DNA is TGTGCCAGCAGTCTACGGGTACAGGGAGGGGGCTATGGCTACACCTTC.

This clonotype turned up a few times. The chain uses TRBV20-1 and TRBJ2-5; 8 bases agree with TRBD1. This CDR3 has 13 amino acids. Germline CDR1 DFQATT, CDR2 SNEGSKA (reference sequence). V was clipped by 5 bases and J by 7 bases; unmatched bases: 9. CDR3 in DNA: TGCAGTGCTCCTCAGGGGGCCGGGCGGACCCAGTACTTC. Its translation: CSAPQGAGRTQYF.

In its sample, this clonotype was seen once. This sequence joins TRBV27 and TRBJ1-2; tentative D call: TRBD1 (6 bases). Between the trimmed V and J ends, which lost 7 bases and 6 bases, there was a span of 21 bases. Germline V gene data show CDR1 as MNHEY and CDR2 as SMNVEV (reference sequence). CDR3 size: 15 residues. In DNA form, the CDR3 reads TGTGCCAGCACCCCCGGCAGGGGAATGATAAATGGCTACACCTTC. Encoded protein: CASTPGRGMINGYTF.

The CDR3 protein is CASSLLATGNSPNNSPLHF. CDR3 in DNA: TGTGCCAGCAGCCTCCTGGCGACAGGAAACAGCCCCAATAATTCACCCCTCCACTTT. This chain connects TRBV7-6 to TRBJ1-6; D might be TRBD1 (6 bases). The CDR3 runs 19 residues. Germline CDR1 SGHVS, CDR2 FNYEAQ. Trimming shortened V by 5 bases and J by 5 bases, and 25 bases separated the two germline ends.

V and J are TRBV20-1 and TRBJ1-2, with 8 bases that match TRBD1. After removal of 5 bases from V and 5 bases from J, the junction contained 7 bases not matched to a gene. This CDR3 has 13 amino acids. Germline lookup yields CDR1 DFQATT and CDR2 SNEGSKA (reference sequence). CDR3 residues: CSAADRGSYGYTF. The CDR3 DNA follows: TGCAGTGCTGCTGACAGGGGAAGTTATGGCTACACCTTC.